The 4 T cell receptor beta chains in this list originate from one sample, sequenced in a study of T cells in Graves' hyperthyroidism and ophthalmopathy. RNA transcripts were the template for amplifying TCR beta CDR3 regions. HTBI primers were employed in a first-round RT-PCR of the TCR CDR3. MiXCR was run by TCRdb on the multiplex PCR reads, yielding one entry per CDR3 protein. The sample includes around 340,000 distinct CDR3 sequences, 16% of them seen just once. Sequenced material: blood. The receptors here all came from a man aged 30 to 39 with Graves' hyperthyroidism.

In this sample, this clonotype turned up many times. The V call is TRBV7-8, the J call TRBJ2-7; 9 bases line up with TRBD2. The V segment lost 0 bases and the J segment 2 bases; nucleotides outside the gene matches: 2. CDR1 and CDR2 (germline): SGHVS, FQNEAQ. The CDR3 contains 15 residues. The CDR3 protein is CASSLARLAAYEQYF. CDR3 coding DNA: TGTGCCAGCAGCTTAGCAAGACTAGCGGCCTACGAGCAGTACTTC. Looking up the rest from reference TRBV7-8 and TRBJ2-7 gives the full variable domain: GAGVSQSPRYKVAKRGQDVALRCDPISGHVSLFWYQQALGQGPEFLTYFQNEAQLDKSGLPSDRFFAERPEGSVSTLKIQRTQQEDSAVYLCASSLARLAAYEQYFGPGTRLTVT.

This clonotype was detected only a few times. A read error may be the cause here, since a much bigger clone is one base away. The J gene is TRBJ2-2, the V gene TRBV12-3 or TRBV12-4, with a possible D match to TRBD2 (6 bases). This CDR3 spans 16 amino acids. V dropped 2 bases and J dropped 7 bases, with 17 bases sitting between them. The CDR3 DNA reads as TGTGCCAGCAGTTTATACGGGGGAGTGGGAATCGGGGAGCTGTTTTTT. Protein product: CASSLYGGVGIGELFF.

This clonotype was seen many times. This sequence joins TRBV7-8 and TRBJ1-6; no reliable D call. V lost 2 bases, J lost 10 bases, and 12 bases lay in between. The CDR3 contains 14 residues. Germline V gene sequence: CDR1 SGHVS, CDR2 FQNEAQ. Here the CDR3 DNA reads TGTGCCAGCAGCTTAATCAAGGGTCGCTCACCCCTCCACTTT. It specifies CASSLIKGRSPLHF.

The chain joins TRBV29-1 to TRBJ2-2; D ambiguous. The CDR3 extends over 12 amino acids. The V gene lost 7 bases and the J gene lost 9 bases, with 15 bases spanning the gap. CDR1 is SQVTM and CDR2 is ANQGSEA in the germline V gene. CDR3 DNA sequence: TGCAGCGCCGACATTTCAGGCCGGGAGCTGTTTTTT. Translation gives CSADISGRELFF.